This T cell receptor beta chain was obtained from a study of T-cell memory formation after mild COVID-19. Regarding the study as a whole: Memory cells collected pre-infection included some clones that later responded, suggesting cross-reactive memory joined. Largely, contracting CD4+ clones fell within CM and EM, and contracting CD8+ clones within EMRA.

TCRdb re-derived calls from the 5' RACE reads in MiXCR, one entry per CDR3 protein. The repertoire holds around 130,000 distinct CDR3 sequences, with around 14% as singletons. To note about this clonotype: As yet, its antigen is unknown.

V dropped 0 bases and J dropped 6 bases, with 6 bases sitting between them. Germline V gives CDR1 MNHEY, CDR2 SVGEGT. This CDR3 has 12 amino acids. Material for sequencing was PBMCs or a T cell subset sorted from them (not recorded which). The chain carries TRBV6-2 or TRBV6-3 and TRBJ2-7, with D unresolved. The receptor was derived from an adult woman who had mild COVID-19 (a few samples of this study predate the infection). Cell type and time point are not known. The CDR3 reads CASSYSSTEQYF. CDR3 in DNA: TGTGCCAGCAGTTACTCCTCCACCGAGCAGTACTTC.